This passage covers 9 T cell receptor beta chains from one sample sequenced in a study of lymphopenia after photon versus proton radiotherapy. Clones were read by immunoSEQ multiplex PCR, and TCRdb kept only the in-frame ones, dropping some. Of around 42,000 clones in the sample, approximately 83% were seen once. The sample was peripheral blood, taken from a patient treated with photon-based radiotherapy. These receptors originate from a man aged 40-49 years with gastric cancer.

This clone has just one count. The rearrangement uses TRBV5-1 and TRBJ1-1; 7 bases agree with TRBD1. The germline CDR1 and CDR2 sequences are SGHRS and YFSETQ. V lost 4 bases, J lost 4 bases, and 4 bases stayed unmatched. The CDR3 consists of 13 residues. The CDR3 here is CASSLGTATEAFF. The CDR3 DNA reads TGCGCCAGCAGCCTAGGGACAGCCACTGAAGCTTTCTTT.

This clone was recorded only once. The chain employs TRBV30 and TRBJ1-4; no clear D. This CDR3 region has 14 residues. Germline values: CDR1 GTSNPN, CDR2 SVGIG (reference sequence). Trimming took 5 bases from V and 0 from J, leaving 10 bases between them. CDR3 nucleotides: TGTGCCTGGGGCAGGCATCCAACTAATGAAAAACTGTTTTTT. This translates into CAWGRHPTNEKLFF. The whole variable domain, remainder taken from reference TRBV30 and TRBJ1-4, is SQTIHQWPATLVQPVGSPLSLECTVEGTSNPNLYWYRQAAGRGLQLLFYSVGIGQISSEVPQNLSASRPQDRQFILSSKKLLLSDSGFYLCAWGRHPTNEKLFFGSGTQLSVL.

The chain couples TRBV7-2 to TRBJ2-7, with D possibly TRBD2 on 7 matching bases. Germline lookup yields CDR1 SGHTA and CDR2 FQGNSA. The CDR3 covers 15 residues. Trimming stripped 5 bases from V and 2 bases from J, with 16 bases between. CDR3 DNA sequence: TGTGCCAGCAGCCCGCGGGGGCCCACGGCCTACGAGCAGTACTTC. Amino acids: CASSPRGPTAYEQYF.

The CDR3 spells CASSQDAGVPRRSPLHF. The DNA of the CDR3 is TGCGCCAGCAGCCAAGATGCCGGGGTGCCACGGAGATCACCCCTCCACTTT. This sequence joins TRBV4-1 and TRBJ1-6; D unresolved. The germline CDR1 and CDR2 sequences are MGHRA and YSYEKL. Trimming left V 0 bases short and J 10 bases short, with 19 bases between. CDR3 length equals 17 residues.

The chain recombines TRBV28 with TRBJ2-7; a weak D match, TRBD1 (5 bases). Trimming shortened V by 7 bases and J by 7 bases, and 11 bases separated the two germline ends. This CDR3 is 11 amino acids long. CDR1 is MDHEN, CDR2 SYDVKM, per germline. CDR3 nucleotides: TGTGCCAGCAACTCAGGGCGAGAGCAGTACTTC. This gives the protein CASNSGREQYF.

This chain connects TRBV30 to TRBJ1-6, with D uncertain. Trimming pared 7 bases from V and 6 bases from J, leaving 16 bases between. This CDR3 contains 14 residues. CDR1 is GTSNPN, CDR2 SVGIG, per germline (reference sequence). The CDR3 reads CASTTRSGNSPLHF. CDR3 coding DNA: TGTGCCTCGACGACCCGATCGGGTAATTCACCCCTCCACTTT.

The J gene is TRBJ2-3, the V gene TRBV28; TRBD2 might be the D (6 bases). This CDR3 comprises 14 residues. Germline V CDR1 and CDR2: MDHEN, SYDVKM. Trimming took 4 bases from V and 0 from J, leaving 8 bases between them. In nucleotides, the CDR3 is TGTGCCAGCAGTTCTGGGGGGAGCACAGATACGCAGTATTTT. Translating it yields CASSSGGSTDTQYF. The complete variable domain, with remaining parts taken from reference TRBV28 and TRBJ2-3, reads DVKVTQSSRYLVKRTGEKVFLECVQDMDHENMFWYRQDPGLGLRLIYFSYDVKMKEKGDIPEGYSVSREKKERFSLILESASTNQTSMYLCASSSGGSTDTQYFGPGTRLTVL.

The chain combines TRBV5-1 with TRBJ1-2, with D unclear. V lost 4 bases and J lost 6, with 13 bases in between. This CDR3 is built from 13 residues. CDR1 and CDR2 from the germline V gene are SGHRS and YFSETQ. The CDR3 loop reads CASSGEVNDGYTF. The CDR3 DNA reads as TGCGCCAGCAGCGGAGAGGTCAATGATGGCTACACCTTC.

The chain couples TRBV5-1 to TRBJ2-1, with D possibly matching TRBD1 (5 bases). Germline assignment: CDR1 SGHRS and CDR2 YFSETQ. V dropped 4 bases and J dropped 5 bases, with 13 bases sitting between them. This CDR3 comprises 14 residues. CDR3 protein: CASSRDSYDNEQFF. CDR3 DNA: TGCGCCAGCAGCCGAGACAGCTATGACAATGAGCAGTTCTTC.